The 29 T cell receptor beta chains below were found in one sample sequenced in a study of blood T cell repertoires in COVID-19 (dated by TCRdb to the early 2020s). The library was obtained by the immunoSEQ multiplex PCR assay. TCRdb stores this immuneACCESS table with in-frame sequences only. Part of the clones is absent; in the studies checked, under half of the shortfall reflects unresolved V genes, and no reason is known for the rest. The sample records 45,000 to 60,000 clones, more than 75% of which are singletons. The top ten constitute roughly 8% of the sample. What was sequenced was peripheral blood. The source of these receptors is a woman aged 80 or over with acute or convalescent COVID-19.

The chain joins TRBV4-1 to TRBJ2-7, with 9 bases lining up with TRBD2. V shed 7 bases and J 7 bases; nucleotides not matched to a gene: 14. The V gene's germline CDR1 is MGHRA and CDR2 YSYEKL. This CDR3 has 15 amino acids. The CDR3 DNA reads TGCGCCAGCACCCTAGGGGCTAGCGGGAATTGGGAGCAGTACTTC. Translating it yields CASTLGASGNWEQYF.

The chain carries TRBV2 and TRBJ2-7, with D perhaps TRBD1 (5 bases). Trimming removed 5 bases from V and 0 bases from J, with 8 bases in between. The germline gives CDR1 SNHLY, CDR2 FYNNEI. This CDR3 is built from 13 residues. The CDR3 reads CASSRQISYEQYF. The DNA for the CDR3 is TGTGCCAGCAGTCGACAGATCTCCTACGAGCAGTACTTC. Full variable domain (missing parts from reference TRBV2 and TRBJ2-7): EPEVTQTPSHQVTQMGQEVILRCVPISNHLYFYWYRQILGQKVEFLVSFYNNEISEKSEIFDDQFSVERPDGSNFTLKIRSTKLEDSAMYFCASSRQISYEQYFGPGTRLTVT.

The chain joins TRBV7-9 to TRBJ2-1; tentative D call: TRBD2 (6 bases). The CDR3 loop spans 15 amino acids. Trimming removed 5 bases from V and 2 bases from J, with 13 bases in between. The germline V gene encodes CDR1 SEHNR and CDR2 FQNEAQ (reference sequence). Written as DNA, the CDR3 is TGTGCCAGCAGCCAGTGGTCGGGAGCCTACAATGAGCAGTTCTTC. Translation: CASSQWSGAYNEQFF. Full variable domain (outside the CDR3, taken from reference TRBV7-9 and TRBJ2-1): DTGVSQNPRHKITKRGQNVTFRCDPISEHNRLYWYRQTLGQGPEFLTYFQNEAQLEKSRLLSDRFSAERPKGSFSTLEIQRTEQGDSAMYLCASSQWSGAYNEQFFGPGTRLTVL.

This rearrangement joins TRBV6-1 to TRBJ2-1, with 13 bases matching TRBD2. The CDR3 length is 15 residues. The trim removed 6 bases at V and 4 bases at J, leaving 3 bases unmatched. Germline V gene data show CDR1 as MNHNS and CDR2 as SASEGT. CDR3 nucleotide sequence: TGTGCCAGCAGAACGACTAGCGGGAGGTACAATGAGCAGTTCTTC. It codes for CASRTTSGRYNEQFF.

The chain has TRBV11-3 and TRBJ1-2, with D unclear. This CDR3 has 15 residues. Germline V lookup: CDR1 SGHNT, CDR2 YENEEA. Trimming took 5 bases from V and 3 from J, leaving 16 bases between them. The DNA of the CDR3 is TGTGCCAGCAGCCCGGGGTGGCGACGGTACTATGGCTACACCTTC. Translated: CASSPGWRRYYGYTF.

The CDR3 coding sequence is TGTGCCACCAGCAGAGATCTCTGGGGCAGGGCCTACAATGAGCAGTTCTTC. As protein: CATSRDLWGRAYNEQFF. V is TRBV15 and J is TRBJ2-1; a weak D match, TRBD1 (5 bases). The germline gives CDR1 LNHNV, CDR2 YYDKDF (reference sequence). There are 17 residues in the CDR3. With 0 bases removed from V and 2 bases from J, the gap between germline ends came to 14 bases.

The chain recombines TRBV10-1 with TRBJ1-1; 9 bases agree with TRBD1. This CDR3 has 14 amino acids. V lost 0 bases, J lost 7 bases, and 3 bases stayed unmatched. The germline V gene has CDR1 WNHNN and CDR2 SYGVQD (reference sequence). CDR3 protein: CASSESGQGGEAFF. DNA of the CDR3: TGCGCCAGCAGTGAGTCGGGACAGGGAGGTGAAGCTTTCTTT.

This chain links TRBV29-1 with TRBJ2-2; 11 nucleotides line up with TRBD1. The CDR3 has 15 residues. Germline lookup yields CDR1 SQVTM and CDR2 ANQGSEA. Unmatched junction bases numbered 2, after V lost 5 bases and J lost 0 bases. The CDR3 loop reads CSVQGQGANTGELFF. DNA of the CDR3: TGCAGCGTTCAGGGACAGGGGGCGAACACCGGGGAGCTGTTTTTT.

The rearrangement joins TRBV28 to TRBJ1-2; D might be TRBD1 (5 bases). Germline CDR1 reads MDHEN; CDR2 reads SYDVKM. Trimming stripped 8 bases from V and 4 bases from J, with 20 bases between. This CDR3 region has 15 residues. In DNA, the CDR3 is TGTGCCAGCCGAGGAGGGGAAGTCGCGCCCTATGGCTACACCTTC. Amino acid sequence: CASRGGEVAPYGYTF.

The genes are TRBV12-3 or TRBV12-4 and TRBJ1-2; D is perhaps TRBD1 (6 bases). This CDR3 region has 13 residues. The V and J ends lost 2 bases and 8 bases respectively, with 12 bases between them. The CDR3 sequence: CASSLQGREGYTF. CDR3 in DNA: TGTGCCAGCAGTTTACAGGGGAGAGAGGGCTACACCTTC.

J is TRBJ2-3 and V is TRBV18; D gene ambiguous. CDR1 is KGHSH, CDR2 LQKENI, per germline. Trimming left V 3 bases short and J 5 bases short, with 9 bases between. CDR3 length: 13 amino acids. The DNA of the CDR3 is TGTGCCAGCTCACCGCGCTCTGGAGATACGCAGTATTTT. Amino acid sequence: CASSPRSGDTQYF.

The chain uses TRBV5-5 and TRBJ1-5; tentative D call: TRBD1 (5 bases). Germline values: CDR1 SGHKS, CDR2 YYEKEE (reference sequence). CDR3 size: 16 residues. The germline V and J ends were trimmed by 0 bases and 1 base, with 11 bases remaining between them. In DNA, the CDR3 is TGTGCCAGCAGCTTGGGATGGGGCGTGAGCAATCAGCCCCAGCATTTT. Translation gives CASSLGWGVSNQPQHF.

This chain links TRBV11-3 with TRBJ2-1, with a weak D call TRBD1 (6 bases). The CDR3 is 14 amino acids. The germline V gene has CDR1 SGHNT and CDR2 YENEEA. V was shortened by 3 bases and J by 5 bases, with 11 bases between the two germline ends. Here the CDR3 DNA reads TGTGCCAGCAGCTTGAGTAGGGGGAACAATGAGCAGTTCTTC. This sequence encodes CASSLSRGNNEQFF.

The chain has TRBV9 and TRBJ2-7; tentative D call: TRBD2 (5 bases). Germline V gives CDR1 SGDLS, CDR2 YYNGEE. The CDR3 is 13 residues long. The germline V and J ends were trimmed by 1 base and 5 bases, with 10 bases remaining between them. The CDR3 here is CASSVRLADEQYF. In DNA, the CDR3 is TGTGCCAGCAGCGTAAGGCTAGCAGACGAGCAGTACTTC.

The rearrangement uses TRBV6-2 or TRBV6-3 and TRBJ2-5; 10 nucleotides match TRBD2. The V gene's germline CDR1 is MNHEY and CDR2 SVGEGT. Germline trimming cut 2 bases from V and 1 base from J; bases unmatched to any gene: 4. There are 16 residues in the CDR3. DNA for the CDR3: TGTGCCAGCAGTTACGATTGGACTAGCGGCCAAGAGACCCAGTACTTC. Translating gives CASSYDWTSGQETQYF.

CDR3 nucleotide sequence: TGTGCCAGCAGTTTGGTGGCAGGTGGGGCCTGGGGCAATCAGCCCCAGCATTTT. It codes for CASSLVAGGAWGNQPQHF. The V call is TRBV28, the J call TRBJ1-5; D is possibly TRBD1 (5 bases). Germline CDR1 MDHEN, CDR2 SYDVKM. The CDR3 contains 18 residues. V lost 3 bases, J lost 2 bases, and 20 bases lay in between.

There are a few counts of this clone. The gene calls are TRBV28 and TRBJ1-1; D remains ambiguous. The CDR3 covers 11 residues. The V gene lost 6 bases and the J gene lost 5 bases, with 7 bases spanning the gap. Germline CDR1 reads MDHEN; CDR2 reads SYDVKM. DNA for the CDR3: TGTGCCAGCAGATCTACGACTGAAGCTTTCTTT. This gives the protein CASRSTTEAFF. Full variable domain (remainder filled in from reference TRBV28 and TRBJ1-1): DVKVTQSSRYLVKRTGEKVFLECVQDMDHENMFWYRQDPGLGLRLIYFSYDVKMKEKGDIPEGYSVSREKKERFSLILESASTNQTSMYLCASRSTTEAFFGQGTRLTVV.

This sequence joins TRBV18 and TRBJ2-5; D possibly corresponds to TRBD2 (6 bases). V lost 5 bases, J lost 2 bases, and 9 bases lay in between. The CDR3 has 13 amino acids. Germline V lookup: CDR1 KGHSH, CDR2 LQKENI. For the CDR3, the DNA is TGTGCCAGCTCAGCGGGACTTCAAGAGACCCAGTACTTC. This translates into CASSAGLQETQYF.

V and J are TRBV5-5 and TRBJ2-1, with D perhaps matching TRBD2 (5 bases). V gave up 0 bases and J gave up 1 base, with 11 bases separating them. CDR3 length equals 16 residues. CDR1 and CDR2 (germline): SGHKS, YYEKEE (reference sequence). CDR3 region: CASSLVAGLSYNEQFF. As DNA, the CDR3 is TGTGCCAGCAGCTTGGTGGCGGGTTTGTCCTACAATGAGCAGTTCTTC.

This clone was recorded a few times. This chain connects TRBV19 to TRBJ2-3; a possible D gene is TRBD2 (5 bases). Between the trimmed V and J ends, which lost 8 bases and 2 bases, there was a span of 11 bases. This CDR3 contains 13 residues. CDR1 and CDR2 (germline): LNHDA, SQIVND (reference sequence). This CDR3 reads CASRRTSTDTQYF. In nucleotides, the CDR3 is TGTGCCAGTCGGAGGACTTCCACAGATACGCAGTATTTT.

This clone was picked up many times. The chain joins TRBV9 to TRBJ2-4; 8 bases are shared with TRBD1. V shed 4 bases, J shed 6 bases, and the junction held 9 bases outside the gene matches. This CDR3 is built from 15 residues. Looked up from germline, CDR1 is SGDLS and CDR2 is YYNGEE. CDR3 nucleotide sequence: TGTGCCAGCAGCTCACGACAGGGGAGTGCAAACATTCAGTACTTC. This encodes CASSSRQGSANIQYF.

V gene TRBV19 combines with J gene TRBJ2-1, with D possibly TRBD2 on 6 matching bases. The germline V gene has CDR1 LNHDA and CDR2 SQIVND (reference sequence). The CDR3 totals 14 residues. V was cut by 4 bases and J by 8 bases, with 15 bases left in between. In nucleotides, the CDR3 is TGTGCCAGTAGTAAGGGACTTCGATCGGATGAGCAGTTCTTC. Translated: CASSKGLRSDEQFF.

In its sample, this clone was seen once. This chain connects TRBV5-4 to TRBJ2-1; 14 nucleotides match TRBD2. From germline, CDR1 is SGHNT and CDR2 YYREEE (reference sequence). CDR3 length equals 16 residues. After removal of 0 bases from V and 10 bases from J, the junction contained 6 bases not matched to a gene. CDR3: CASSLAGTSGGAEQFF. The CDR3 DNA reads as TGTGCCAGCAGCTTGGCCGGGACTAGCGGGGGCGCAGAGCAGTTCTTC.

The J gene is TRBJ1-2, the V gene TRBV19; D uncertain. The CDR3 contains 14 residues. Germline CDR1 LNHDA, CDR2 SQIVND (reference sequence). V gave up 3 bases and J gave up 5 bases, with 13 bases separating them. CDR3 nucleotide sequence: TGTGCCAGTAGTATGAATCCCGGGGTTTATGGCTACACCTTC. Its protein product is CASSMNPGVYGYTF.

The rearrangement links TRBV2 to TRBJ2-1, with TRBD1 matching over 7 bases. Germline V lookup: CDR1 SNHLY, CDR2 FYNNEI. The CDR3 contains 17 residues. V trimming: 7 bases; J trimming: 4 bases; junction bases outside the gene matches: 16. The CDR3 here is CASTSRLGGLNYNEQFF. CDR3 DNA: TGTGCCAGCACCTCCCGTTTAGGGGGCTTGAATTACAATGAGCAGTTCTTC.

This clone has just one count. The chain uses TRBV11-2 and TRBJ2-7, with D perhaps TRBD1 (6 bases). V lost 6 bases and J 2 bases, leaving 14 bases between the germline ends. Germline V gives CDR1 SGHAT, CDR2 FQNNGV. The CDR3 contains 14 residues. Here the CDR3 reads CASRSVRGPYEQYF. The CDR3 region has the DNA TGTGCCAGCAGGTCGGTCAGGGGCCCCTACGAGCAGTACTTC.

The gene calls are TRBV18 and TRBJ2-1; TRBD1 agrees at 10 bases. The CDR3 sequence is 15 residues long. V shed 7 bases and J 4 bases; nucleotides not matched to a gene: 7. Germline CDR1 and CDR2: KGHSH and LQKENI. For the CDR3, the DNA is TGTGCCAGCTTAAAGGACAGGGGGGAGTACAATGAGCAGTTCTTC. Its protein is CASLKDRGEYNEQFF.

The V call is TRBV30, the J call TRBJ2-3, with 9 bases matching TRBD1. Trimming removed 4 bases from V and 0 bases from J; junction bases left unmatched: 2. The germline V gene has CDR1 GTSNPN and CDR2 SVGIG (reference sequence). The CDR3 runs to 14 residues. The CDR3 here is CAWKTGGSTDTQYF. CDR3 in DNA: TGTGCCTGGAAGACAGGGGGAAGCACAGATACGCAGTATTTT.

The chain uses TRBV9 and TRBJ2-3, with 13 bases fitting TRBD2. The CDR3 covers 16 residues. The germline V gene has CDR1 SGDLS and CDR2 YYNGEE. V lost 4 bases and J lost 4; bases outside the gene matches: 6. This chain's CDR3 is CASSRGTSGIPDTQYF. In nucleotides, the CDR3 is TGTGCCAGCAGCCGTGGGACTAGCGGGATCCCAGATACGCAGTATTTT.